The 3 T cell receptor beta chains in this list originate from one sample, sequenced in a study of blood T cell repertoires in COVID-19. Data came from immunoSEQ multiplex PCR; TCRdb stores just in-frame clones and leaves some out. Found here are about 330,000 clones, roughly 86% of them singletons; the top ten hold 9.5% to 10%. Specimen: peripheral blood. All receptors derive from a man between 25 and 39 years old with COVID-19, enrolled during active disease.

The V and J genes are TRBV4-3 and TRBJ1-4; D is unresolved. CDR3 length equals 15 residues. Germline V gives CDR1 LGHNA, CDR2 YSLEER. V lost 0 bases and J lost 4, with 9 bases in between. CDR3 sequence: CASSQDWAVNEKLFF. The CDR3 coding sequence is TGCGCCAGCAGCCAAGATTGGGCCGTTAATGAAAAACTGTTTTTT.

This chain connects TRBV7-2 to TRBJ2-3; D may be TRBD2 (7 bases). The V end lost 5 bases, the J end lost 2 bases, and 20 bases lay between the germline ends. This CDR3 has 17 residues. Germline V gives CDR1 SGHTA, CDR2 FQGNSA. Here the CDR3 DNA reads TGTGCCAGCAGCCCCCGCCGGGGGGCGGGAAACACAGATACGCAGTATTTT. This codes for CASSPRRGAGNTDTQYF.

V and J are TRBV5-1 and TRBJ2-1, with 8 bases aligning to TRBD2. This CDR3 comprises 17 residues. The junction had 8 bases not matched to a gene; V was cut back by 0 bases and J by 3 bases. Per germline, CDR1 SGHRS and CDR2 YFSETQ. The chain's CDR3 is CASSLEVLAGYYNEQFF. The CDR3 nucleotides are TGCGCCAGCAGCTTGGAGGTATTAGCGGGATACTACAATGAGCAGTTCTTC.